This entry lists 17 T cell receptor beta chains sequenced from one sample in a study of OX40 agonist ivuxolimab in advanced cancers. TCRdb's copy holds only in-frame clones and misses some; the assay was immunoSEQ multiplex PCR. There are about 85,000 clones in the sample; about nine tenths occur only once, and roughly 0.32% lies in the top ten. Sequenced here: CD4+ or CD8+ T cells sorted from blood, sampled in a trial of the OX40 agonist ivuxolimab. Receptors were obtained from an adult with an advanced solid tumor such as melanoma, head and neck, liver or kidney cancer.

The CDR3: CASSVGTGLSTDTQYF. The CDR3 nucleotides are TGTGCCAGCAGCGTAGGGACAGGGCTTAGCACAGATACGCAGTATTTT. V gene TRBV9 combines with J gene TRBJ2-3; 8 bases fit TRBD1. The CDR3 length is 16 residues. Germline V gene lookup returns CDR1 SGDLS and CDR2 YYNGEE. The V and J ends lost 0 bases and 0 bases, in that order; junction bases with no gene match: 3.

This clone was picked up a small number of times. This chain uses TRBV30 with TRBJ1-1, with TRBD1 matching over 7 bases. J gave up 1 base and V 8 bases, and 4 bases lay outside the gene matches. CDR3 length: 12 amino acids. Germline CDR1 GTSNPN, CDR2 SVGIG (reference sequence). CDR3 in amino acids: CATDRRNTEAFF. In nucleotides, the CDR3 is TGTGCCACGGACAGGAGGAACACTGAAGCTTTCTTT.

This clone has only a few counts. J is TRBJ2-7 and V is TRBV7-9, with 8 positions matching TRBD2. V trimming: 3 bases; J trimming: 0 bases; junction bases outside the gene matches: 7. Germline V gives CDR1 SEHNR, CDR2 FQNEAQ (reference sequence). This CDR3 is built from 16 residues. DNA for the CDR3: TGTGCCAGCAGCTTGGTAGGGCGGGAGGCCTCCTACGAGCAGTACTTC. Its translation is CASSLVGREASYEQYF.

This clone was seen just once. The V and J genes are TRBV5-4 and TRBJ1-2, with 9 bases fitting TRBD1. Germline trimming cut 3 bases from V and 4 bases from J; bases unmatched to any gene: 4. CDR1 SGHNT and CDR2 YYREEE come from the germline V gene (reference sequence). The CDR3 extends over 14 amino acids. The CDR3 loop is CASSYTTGGYGYTF. DNA of the CDR3: TGTGCCAGCAGCTACACGACAGGGGGCTATGGCTACACCTTC.

The chain recombines TRBV7-2 with TRBJ1-2; D uncertain. The V gene lost 5 bases and the J gene lost 8 bases, with 15 bases spanning the gap. The CDR3 contains 13 residues. Germline CDR1 SGHTA, CDR2 FQGNSA. This chain's CDR3 is CASSLVALEGYTF. Here the CDR3 DNA reads TGTGCCAGCAGCCTCGTGGCCCTTGAGGGCTACACCTTC.

The chain has TRBV15 and TRBJ2-6, with D possibly being TRBD2 (6 bases). Per the germline V gene, CDR1 is LNHNV and CDR2 is YYDKDF (reference sequence). The germline V and J ends were trimmed by 3 bases and 0 bases, with 15 bases remaining between them. The CDR3 runs 18 residues. CDR3 residues: CATSRGTAGGSGANVLTF. DNA of the CDR3: TGTGCCACCAGCAGGGGGACGGCCGGGGGCTCTGGGGCCAACGTCCTGACTTTC.

This sequence joins TRBV4-3 and TRBJ2-6; D not certain. Germline loops: CDR1 LGHNA, CDR2 YSLEER. V shed 1 base and J shed 0 bases, with 16 bases lying between them. The CDR3 length is 19 residues. The CDR3 DNA reads TGCGCCAGCAGCCAAGTCGGTTGGTACAGAACCTCTGGGGCCAACGTCCTGACTTTC. Translation: CASSQVGWYRTSGANVLTF.

The chain carries TRBV21-1 and TRBJ2-5; the tabulated D call, TRBD1, remains unverified against the DNA. TRBV21-1 is listed as a pseudogene. CDR3 size: 15 residues. The CDR3 here is CASSSGTVGQETQYF. In nucleotides, the CDR3 is TGTGCCAGCAGCAGCGGGACAGTCGGGCAAGAGACCCAGTACTTC.

This chain links TRBV9 with TRBJ2-7; 9 bases fit TRBD1. Looked up from germline, CDR1 is SGDLS and CDR2 is YYNGEE. J was trimmed by 5 bases and V by 2 bases; bases with no gene match: 8. The length of the CDR3 is 15 residues. The CDR3 loop reads CASSVTGTGYNEQYF. CDR3 DNA sequence: TGTGCCAGCAGCGTTACCGGGACAGGGTACAACGAGCAGTACTTC.

The genes are TRBV25-1 and TRBJ2-5, with 7 bases aligning to TRBD1. The V segment lost 6 bases and the J segment 5 bases; nucleotides outside the gene matches: 12. This CDR3 contains 15 residues. Germline CDR1 and CDR2: MGHDK and SYGVNS. CDR3 DNA sequence: TGTGCCAGCAGCTACGAGGGACAGATGGAGGAGACCCAGTACTTC. Protein sequence: CASSYEGQMEETQYF. Using reference TRBV25-1 and TRBJ2-5 for the parts outside the CDR3, the full variable domain is EADIYQTPRYLVIGTGKKITLECSQTMGHDKMYWYQQDPGMELHLIHYSYGVNSTEKGDLSSESTVSRIRTEHFPLTLESARPSHTSQYLCASSYEGQMEETQYFGPGTRLLVL.

The chain joins TRBV28 to TRBJ2-7; 12 bases align to TRBD1. V lost 7 bases to trimming and J lost 9 bases; unmatched junction nucleotides: 10. From germline, CDR1 is MDHEN and CDR2 SYDVKM. CDR3 length: 14 residues. The CDR3 loop reads CASTEGDRGPGQYF. The CDR3 bases are TGTGCCAGCACTGAAGGGGACAGGGGGCCTGGGCAGTACTTC.

A word on this clone: This same CDR3 is encoded by further DNA sequences in the sample. The CDR3 nucleotides are TGTGCCAGCAGTTTAGGGTCCGGAAACACCATATATTTT. Its translation: CASSLGSGNTIYF. The rearrangement joins TRBV28 to TRBJ1-3, with D hard to call. This CDR3 comprises 13 residues. The V and J ends lost 2 bases and 4 bases respectively, with 6 bases between them. Germline V gives CDR1 MDHEN, CDR2 SYDVKM.

The chain employs TRBV6-4 and TRBJ2-1; tentatively, D is TRBD2 (7 bases). CDR1 MRHNA and CDR2 SNTAGT come from the germline V gene. The length of the CDR3 is 15 residues. The germline V and J ends were trimmed by 6 bases and 4 bases, with 16 bases remaining between them. In DNA, the CDR3 is TGTGCCAGCAGCCTCCAGGGAGGGGGGTACAATGAGCAGTTCTTC. It specifies CASSLQGGGYNEQFF.

This chain links TRBV11-2 with TRBJ1-2, with 11 bases matching TRBD1. Germline CDR1 is SGHAT and CDR2 is FQNNGV. Losses at the gene ends were 5 bases for V and 4 bases for J; bases not matched to a gene: 6. CDR3 length: 15 amino acids. The DNA for the CDR3 is TGTGCCAGCAGCCTTCGGACAGGGGGCTTCTATGGCTACACCTTC. Amino acid sequence: CASSLRTGGFYGYTF.

The J gene is TRBJ2-1, the V gene TRBV19; TRBD2 matches at 11 bases. The CDR3 is 15 amino acids. V was pared by 4 bases and J by 4 bases, with 3 bases of the junction left unmatched. The germline CDR1 and CDR2 sequences are LNHDA and SQIVND (reference sequence). CDR3 protein: CASSTSSGRYNEQFF. In DNA, the CDR3 is TGTGCCAGTAGTACCTCTAGCGGGAGGTACAATGAGCAGTTCTTC.

The chain uses TRBV28 and TRBJ1-2, with 8 bases aligning to TRBD1. CDR3 length: 19 residues. V lost 5 bases, J lost 2 bases, and 19 bases stayed unmatched. Germline assignment: CDR1 MDHEN and CDR2 SYDVKM. The CDR3 DNA sequence: TGTGCCAGCAGTGCCCCCCCGACAGGGGATCGGGTTGGGAACTATGGCTACACCTTC. It yields the protein CASSAPPTGDRVGNYGYTF.

The chain employs TRBV5-6 and TRBJ1-5; 12 bases align to TRBD1. V was pared by 1 base and J by 7 bases, with 9 bases of the junction left unmatched. Germline lookup yields CDR1 SGHDT and CDR2 YYEEEE. The CDR3 totals 17 residues. The CDR3 spells CASSLFRDRGHGQPQHF. In DNA form, the CDR3 reads TGTGCCAGCAGCTTGTTCCGGGACAGGGGGCATGGACAGCCCCAGCATTTT.